This T cell receptor beta chain was profiled in a study of cytomegalovirus exposure and HLA in healthy donors. The PCR was carried out with 60 Vbeta primers and 13 Jbeta primers. TCRdb's copy holds only in-frame clones and misses some; the assay was immunoSEQ multiplex PCR. Among some 140,000 clones, roughly 70% were seen once, and the ten largest hold 4.2%. Per germline, CDR1 SQVTM and CDR2 ANQGSEA. The CDR3 loop spans 15 amino acids. V lost 6 bases and J 5 bases, leaving 19 bases between the germline ends. This receptor was obtained from a man in his fifties in good health and CMV-seropositive. The V call is TRBV29-1, the J call TRBJ2-2, with D maybe TRBD2 (5 bases). The sample taken for sequencing was PBMCs. CDR3 in DNA: TGCAGCGTCGCACATAGTGGCAGCGGAACCGGGGAGCTGTTTTTT. Translation: CSVAHSGSGTGELFF.